The 3 T cell receptor beta chains given below trace back to one sample, sequenced in a study of control samples from healthy donors and cancer patients (dated by TCRdb to 2020 to 2021). The library was prepared using the immunoSEQ multiplex PCR assay. The table comes from immuneACCESS by way of TCRdb, which keeps in-frame sequences with V and J called. Part of the clones is missing from these tables; in studies checked, under half for an unresolved V gene and the rest for unknown reasons. In all, the sample holds approximately 220,000 clones, and 85% to 95% of those were seen once. The ten largest clonotypes hold approximately 1.5% of the sample. Material for sequencing was blood. Every receptor here comes from a man aged 50 or older in good health.

This clone was recorded once. V gene TRBV28 combines with J gene TRBJ2-7; maybe TRBD2 (5 bases). Per germline, CDR1 MDHEN and CDR2 SYDVKM. Trimming took off 3 bases at V and 1 base at J, with 10 bases between the two ends. The CDR3 consists of 14 residues. In DNA form, the CDR3 reads TGTGCCAGCAGTTTTATTAGGGAGTCCTACGAGCAGTACTTC. This sequence encodes CASSFIRESYEQYF.

The chain recombines TRBV7-2 with TRBJ1-2; no clear D. V was cut by 7 bases and J by 2 bases, with 11 bases left in between. The CDR3 spans 13 residues. Germline CDR1 reads SGHTA; CDR2 reads FQGNSA. The CDR3, as DNA: TGTGCCAGCAACTTCGGGGTGAACTATGGCTACACCTTC. Protein: CASNFGVNYGYTF.

The chain has TRBV7-2 and TRBJ1-5; 10 bases agree with TRBD1. The ends lost 6 bases at V and 2 bases at J; junction bases unmatched: 4. Germline CDR1 is SGHTA and CDR2 is FQGNSA. The CDR3 covers 15 residues. The CDR3 nucleotides are TGTGCCAGCAGAAGAGGACAGGGGGGCAATCAGCCCCAGCATTTT. Translation: CASRRGQGGNQPQHF.